This note documents a single TCR beta chain sequence. Using immunoSEQ multiplex PCR, the repertoire was profiled, and TCRdb retains in-frame clones only, with some absent. The table has around 240,000 clones, roughly 88% seen once; the top ten hold roughly a tenth. The treatment: around 19 received Ad26.COV2.S at low or high dose, single or two shots; roughly five received placebo; per-sample allocation not given. The investigators took samples on day 63 after the first vaccine or placebo injection. V was cut by 1 base and J by 2 bases, with 9 bases left in between. Germline CDR1 reads SGHNT; CDR2 reads YENEEA. The CDR3 contains 14 residues. The sample is drawn from a study of Ad26.COV2.S vaccination and SARS-CoV-2 variants.

Sequencing was performed on peripheral blood, taken in a trial of Ad26.COV2.S vaccine versus placebo. V usage is TRBV11-3 and J usage is TRBJ2-7, with D hard to call. The clonotype was recovered from a person between 18 and 59 years old who received the Ad26.COV2.S COVID-19 vaccine or a placebo. The CDR3 region has the DNA TGTGCCAGCAGCTTAGGTTCCGGAACCTACGAGCAGTACTTC. Its protein product is CASSLGSGTYEQYF.